These 11 T cell receptor beta chains came from one sample sequenced in a study of blood T cell repertoires in COVID-19. Sequencing was performed with immunoSEQ multiplex PCR; in TCRdb, only in-frame clones are kept and a portion is missing. This sample has roughly 140,000 clones; about four fifths occur once, and the top ten carry roughly 0.56%. Sequencing was performed on peripheral blood. The receptors derive from a man aged 55 to 69 with acute or convalescent COVID-19.

V is TRBV12-3 or TRBV12-4 and J is TRBJ1-6; D unclear. The length of the CDR3 is 10 residues. V gave up 4 bases and J gave up 14 bases, with 6 bases separating them. The CDR3 DNA is TGTGCCAGCAGTTCCGGGACCCTCCACTTT. Amino acids: CASSSGTLHF.

At least ten counts were recorded for this clone. V and J are TRBV21-1 and TRBJ1-6; the table calls TRBD1, which could not be checked here. TRBV21-1 is a known pseudogene. This CDR3 has 14 amino acids. The CDR3 loop reads CASSKGQVDSPLHF. In DNA form, the CDR3 reads TGTGCCAGCAGCAAGGGACAGGTAGATTCACCCCTCCACTTT.

The CDR3, as DNA: TGTGCCAGCAGTCGACAGGGGAACTCCTACGAGCAGTACTTC. Translation: CASSRQGNSYEQYF. The V and J genes are TRBV28 and TRBJ2-7, with TRBD1 identical over 8 bases. The V gene's germline CDR1 is MDHEN and CDR2 SYDVKM. This CDR3 contains 14 residues. The V gene end was trimmed by 5 bases and the J gene end by 0 bases; junction bases not matched to a gene: 3. Supplemented by reference TRBV28 and TRBJ2-7, the full variable domain reads DVKVTQSSRYLVKRTGEKVFLECVQDMDHENMFWYRQDPGLGLRLIYFSYDVKMKEKGDIPEGYSVSREKKERFSLILESASTNQTSMYLCASSRQGNSYEQYFGPGTRLTVT.

The V call is TRBV4-3, the J call TRBJ2-7, with D tentatively TRBD1 (6 bases). This CDR3 is 15 amino acids long. Per the germline V gene, CDR1 is LGHNA and CDR2 is YSLEER. V was trimmed by 0 bases and J by 2 bases, leaving 11 bases between them. CDR3 coding DNA: TGCGCCAGCAGCCAAGATAAGGCAGGGGCCTACGAGCAGTACTTC. Translating gives CASSQDKAGAYEQYF.

As regards this clone: The same CDR3 arises from other DNA sequences in this sample as well. The chain combines TRBV2 with TRBJ2-1; maybe TRBD1 (7 bases). Germline V lookup: CDR1 SNHLY, CDR2 FYNNEI. V lost 1 base and J lost 4, with 11 bases in between. The CDR3 is 15 amino acids. The CDR3 coding sequence is TGTGCCAGCAGTGAAGGCAGGGGGGCTTACAATGAGCAGTTCTTC. This encodes CASSEGRGAYNEQFF.

The J gene is TRBJ2-3, the V gene TRBV4-1, with a weak D call TRBD2 (7 bases). CDR1 MGHRA and CDR2 YSYEKL come from the germline V gene. The CDR3 totals 16 residues. V gave up 0 bases and J gave up 5 bases, with 15 bases separating them. The CDR3 coding sequence is TGCGCCAGCAGCCAAGATCACCGGGGGGCGGAAGATACGCAGTATTTT. It specifies CASSQDHRGAEDTQYF.

This chain connects TRBV21-1 to TRBJ1-5; TRBD1 was called by the table and not checked on the DNA. TRBV21-1 counts as a pseudogene. There are 19 residues in the CDR3. The DNA of the CDR3 is TGTGCCAGCAGCAAAATCGAGGGGGCGCGAGACTTCGGCAATCAGCCCCAGCATTTT. This gives the protein CASSKIEGARDFGNQPQHF.

This clone showed up just a few times. The rearrangement uses TRBV7-3 and TRBJ2-5, with 7 bases matching TRBD2. Losses at the gene ends were 9 bases for V and 5 bases for J; bases not matched to a gene: 9. This CDR3 is built from 13 residues. Looked up from germline, CDR1 is SGHTA and CDR2 is FQGTGA. The CDR3 region is CASAGGSGETQYF. For the CDR3, the DNA is TGTGCCAGTGCCGGGGGGAGCGGCGAGACCCAGTACTTC.

This sequence joins TRBV28 and TRBJ2-7, with D tentatively TRBD2 (5 bases). CDR1 is MDHEN and CDR2 is SYDVKM in the germline V gene. CDR3 length: 12 residues. Trimming stripped 6 bases from V and 3 bases from J, with 9 bases between. CDR3 residues: CASSPEGYEQYF. The DNA for the CDR3 is TGTGCCAGCAGCCCCGAGGGCTACGAGCAGTACTTC.

J is TRBJ2-5 and V is TRBV7-3; TRBD2 matches at 8 bases. Unmatched junction bases numbered 12, after V lost 5 bases and J lost 7 bases. This CDR3 has 15 residues. CDR1 SGHTA and CDR2 FQGTGA come from the germline V gene. CDR3 coding DNA: TGTGCCAGCAGCCTTAGCGGGGCGGCTTCGGGGACCCAGTACTTC. Its translation is CASSLSGAASGTQYF. Supplemented by reference TRBV7-3 and TRBJ2-5, the full variable domain reads GAGVSQTPSNKVTEKGKYVELRCDPISGHTALYWYRQSLGQGPEFLIYFQGTGAADDSGLPNDRFFAVRPEGSVSTLKIQRTERGDSAVYLCASSLSGAASGTQYFGPGTRLLVL.

The J gene is TRBJ1-2, the V gene TRBV19; D ambiguous. The CDR3 has 16 amino acids. Germline V gene data show CDR1 as LNHDA and CDR2 as SQIVND (reference sequence). V was clipped by 7 bases and J by 0 bases, with 18 bases between them. CDR3 loop: CASNPHKPGPNYGYTF. The CDR3 DNA follows: TGTGCCAGTAACCCCCACAAACCTGGTCCTAACTATGGCTACACCTTC.